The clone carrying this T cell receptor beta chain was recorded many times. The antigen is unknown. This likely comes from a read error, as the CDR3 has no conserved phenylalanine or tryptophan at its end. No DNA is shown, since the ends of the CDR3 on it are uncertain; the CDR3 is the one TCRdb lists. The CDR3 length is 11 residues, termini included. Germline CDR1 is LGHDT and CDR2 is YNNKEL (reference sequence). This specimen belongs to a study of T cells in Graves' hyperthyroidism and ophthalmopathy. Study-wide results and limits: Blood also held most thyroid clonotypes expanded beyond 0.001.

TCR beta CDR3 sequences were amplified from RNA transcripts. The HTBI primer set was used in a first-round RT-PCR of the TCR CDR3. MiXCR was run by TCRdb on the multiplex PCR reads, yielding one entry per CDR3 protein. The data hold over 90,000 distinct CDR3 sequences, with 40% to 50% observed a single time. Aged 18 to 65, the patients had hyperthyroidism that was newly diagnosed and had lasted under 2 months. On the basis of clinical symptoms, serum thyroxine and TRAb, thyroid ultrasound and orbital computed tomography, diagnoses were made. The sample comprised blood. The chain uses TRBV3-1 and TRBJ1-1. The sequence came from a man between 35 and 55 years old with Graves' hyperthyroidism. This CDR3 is CASSQGAWILI.